This passage covers 20 T cell receptor beta chains from one sample sequenced in a study of T cells in Graves' hyperthyroidism and ophthalmopathy. RNA transcripts gave rise to amplified TCR beta CDR3 regions. The TCR CDR3 first-round RT-PCR relied on the HTBI primer set. One entry per CDR3 protein, called by TCRdb with MiXCR from the multiplex PCR reads. This table has around 290,000 distinct CDR3 sequences, 15% to 20% appearing once. Sequencing was done on a sample of blood. The origin of the receptors is a woman aged 60 to 75 with Graves' ophthalmopathy.

This clonotype was observed at least ten times. This chain uses TRBV7-2 with TRBJ1-5; D remains ambiguous. The CDR3 runs 13 residues. CDR1 and CDR2 from the germline V gene are SGHTA and FQGNSA. Trimming left V 2 bases short and J 5 bases short, with 7 bases between. DNA for the CDR3: TGTGCCAGCAGCTTAAGACGGGATCAGCCCCAGCATTTT. Encoded protein: CASSLRRDQPQHF.

The CDR3 reads CASSGAGVNEQFF. The CDR3 bases are TGTGCCAGCAGTGGGGCAGGGGTGAATGAGCAGTTCTTC. The V gene is TRBV2, the J gene TRBJ2-1, with a tentative D call TRBD1 (6 bases). Germline CDR1 is SNHLY and CDR2 is FYNNEI. Deletions cut 4 bases from V and 7 bases from J, with 11 bases between. The CDR3 spans 13 residues.

Remarks on this clonotype: This may stem from a read error, because a much larger clone lies one nucleotide away. The V gene is TRBV6-2 or TRBV6-3, the J gene TRBJ2-7, with TRBD1 matching over 10 bases. With V trimmed by 8 bases and J by 3 bases, 10 bases remained unmatched. Germline assignment: CDR1 MNHEY and CDR2 SVGEGT. The CDR3 spans 15 residues. CDR3 protein: CASAEVGTGDYEQYF. CDR3 in DNA: TGTGCCAGCGCCGAAGTGGGGACAGGGGACTACGAGCAGTACTTC.

This clonotype was picked up many times. The rearrangement joins TRBV28 to TRBJ1-1, with TRBD1 identical over 8 bases. Germline V lookup: CDR1 MDHEN, CDR2 SYDVKM. Losses at the gene ends were 3 bases for V and 1 base for J; bases not matched to a gene: 4. The CDR3 is made up of 15 amino acids. Here the CDR3 DNA reads TGTGCCAGCAGTTTGGAACAGGGGGGGAACACTGAAGCTTTCTTT. Protein product: CASSLEQGGNTEAFF.

There are many counts of this clonotype. The gene calls are TRBV4-2 and TRBJ2-7; 9 bases agree with TRBD2. Looked up from germline, CDR1 is LGHNA and CDR2 is YNFKEQ. V gave up 0 bases and J gave up 2 bases; unmatched junction bases: 8. The CDR3 spans 17 residues. The CDR3 sequence is CASSQDLTGGRAYEQYF. For the CDR3, the DNA is TGTGCCAGCAGCCAAGATCTAACTGGCGGGAGGGCCTACGAGCAGTACTTC.

This clonotype was found once. This chain uses TRBV12-3 or TRBV12-4 with TRBJ2-6; maybe TRBD1 (5 bases). CDR3 size: 14 residues. With 8 bases removed from V and 3 bases from J, the gap between germline ends came to 11 bases. CDR3: CASGARGGANVLTF. The CDR3 DNA sequence: TGTGCCAGCGGCGCTAGGGGTGGGGCCAACGTCCTGACTTTC.

In this sample, this clonotype turned up many times. The chain joins TRBV12-3 or TRBV12-4 to TRBJ2-2; 9 bases align to TRBD2. J was trimmed by 6 bases and V by 1 base; bases with no gene match: 3. This CDR3 has 15 amino acids. As DNA, the CDR3 is TGTGCCAGCAGTTTAGGCCTAGCGGGGTCCGGGGAGCTGTTTTTT. Protein sequence: CASSLGLAGSGELFF.

The V gene is TRBV5-1, the J gene TRBJ2-7, with D perhaps matching TRBD2 (5 bases). Germline CDR1 SGHRS, CDR2 YFSETQ. The CDR3 consists of 16 residues. The germline V and J ends were trimmed by 0 bases and 0 bases, with 13 bases remaining between them. CDR3 region: CASSLVSSDSSYEQYF. CDR3 coding DNA: TGCGCCAGCAGCTTGGTTAGTAGCGATAGCTCCTACGAGCAGTACTTC.

This clonotype was counted between two and nine times. The chain combines TRBV6-4 with TRBJ2-3, with D hard to call. This CDR3 has 13 amino acids. Germline-derived CDR1 and CDR2 are MRHNA and SNTAGT. Trimming shortened V by 3 bases and J by 1 base, and 5 bases separated the two germline ends. CDR3 DNA: TGTGCCAGCAGTGAGTGGGGCACAGATACGCAGTATTTT. This translates into CASSEWGTDTQYF.

The table lists this clonotype with a count of one. The chain carries TRBV6-2 or TRBV6-3 and TRBJ2-6; D could derive from TRBD1 or TRBD2 (6 bases each). CDR3 length: 15 amino acids. Germline V gene lookup returns CDR1 MNHEY and CDR2 SVGEGT. The V end was cut by 3 bases, the J end by 5 bases, with 11 bases between. The CDR3 sequence: CASSYEGGWANVLTF. The CDR3 bases are TGTGCCAGCAGTTATGAGGGGGGTTGGGCCAACGTCCTGACTTTC.

The chain has TRBV6-2 or TRBV6-3 and TRBJ2-1; D may be TRBD2 (6 bases). From germline, CDR1 is MNHEY and CDR2 SVGEGT. The V end was cut by 1 base, the J end by 4 bases, with 14 bases between. The CDR3 sequence is 16 residues long. Here the CDR3 DNA reads TGTGCCAGCAGTTACTTTGCGTCTAGCGTTTACAATGAGCAGTTCTTC. Its protein product is CASSYFASSVYNEQFF.

The gene calls are TRBV20-1 and TRBJ1-1; possibly TRBD1 for D (5 bases). Germline CDR1 reads DFQATT; CDR2 reads SNEGSKA (reference sequence). The V and J ends lost 2 bases and 1 base respectively, with 8 bases between them. The CDR3 is 13 amino acids. The CDR3 sequence: CSARRTQNTEAFF. The CDR3 DNA sequence: TGCAGTGCTAGACGGACACAGAACACTGAAGCTTTCTTT.

This clonotype was detected many times. The CDR3, as DNA: TGTGCCAGCTCACCTGCGGGACAGTACCACGAGCAGTACTTC. Amino acids: CASSPAGQYHEQYF. The V call is TRBV18, the J call TRBJ2-7, with D possibly matching TRBD1 (7 bases). Trimming took 3 bases from V and 5 from J, leaving 14 bases between them. Germline-derived CDR1 and CDR2 are KGHSH and LQKENI. The CDR3 spans 14 residues. Together with reference TRBV18 and TRBJ2-7, the CDR3 gives the full variable domain: NAGVMQNPRHLVRRRGQEARLRCSPMKGHSHVYWYRQLPEEGLKFMVYLQKENIIDESGMPKERFSAEFPKEGPSILRIQQVVRGDSAAYFCASSPAGQYHEQYFGPGTRLTVT.

There are a few counts of this clonotype. The chain has TRBV25-1 and TRBJ2-7, with 14 bases that match TRBD2. Germline-derived CDR1 and CDR2 are MGHDK and SYGVNS. The V and J ends lost 8 bases and 0 bases, in that order; junction bases with no gene match: 0. The CDR3 sequence is 14 residues long. The DNA of the CDR3 is TGTGCCAGCGGGACTAGCGGGAGCTCCTACGAGCAGTACTTC. This codes for CASGTSGSSYEQYF.

At least ten counts were recorded for this clonotype. The chain carries TRBV18 and TRBJ1-1, with 9 bases fitting TRBD1. The germline CDR1 and CDR2 sequences are KGHSH and LQKENI. The CDR3 consists of 15 residues. With V trimmed by 3 bases and J by 5 bases, 7 bases remained unmatched. The CDR3 loop is CASSPQQGAGTEAFF. CDR3 nucleotides: TGTGCCAGCTCACCTCAACAGGGGGCAGGGACTGAAGCTTTCTTT.

This clonotype was seen ten or more times. This chain connects TRBV27 to TRBJ2-1; D unclear. This CDR3 has 13 amino acids. Germline CDR1 reads MNHEY; CDR2 reads SMNVEV (reference sequence). Trimming removed 3 bases at V and 3 bases at J, with 6 bases between. DNA of the CDR3: TGTGCCAGCAGTTTGTCTCGCTACAATGAGCAGTTCTTC. It translates to CASSLSRYNEQFF.

This clonotype has a count of ten or more. The chain joins TRBV18 to TRBJ1-1; maybe TRBD1 (5 bases). CDR1 KGHSH and CDR2 LQKENI come from the germline V gene. The CDR3 consists of 14 residues. Trimming cost V 3 bases and J 3 bases, with 11 bases left between them. CDR3 in DNA: TGTGCCAGCTCACCGGCAGGGTTAGACACTGAAGCTTTCTTT. Translated, it gives CASSPAGLDTEAFF.

This chain joins TRBV12-3 or TRBV12-4 and TRBJ1-2; D might be TRBD1 (5 bases). The V gene lost 1 base and the J gene lost 5 bases, with 14 bases spanning the gap. The CDR3 extends over 15 amino acids. CDR3 coding DNA: TGTGCCAGCAGTTTAGTTGGCGGGGGGAGGTATGGCTACACCTTC. It specifies CASSLVGGGRYGYTF.

The J gene is TRBJ1-3, the V gene TRBV12-3 or TRBV12-4, with D hard to call. CDR3 length equals 13 residues. The V end was cut by 3 bases, the J end by 5 bases, with 8 bases between. The CDR3 DNA is TGTGCCAGCAGTTTCGGCAGAAGAAACACCATATATTTT. Translation: CASSFGRRNTIYF.

V and J are TRBV7-9 and TRBJ2-3, with D maybe TRBD2 (5 bases). Germline-derived CDR1 and CDR2 are SEHNR and FQNEAQ (reference sequence). CDR3 size: 15 residues. V lost 5 bases and J 0 bases, leaving 12 bases between the germline ends. In DNA, the CDR3 is TGTGCCAGCAGCACGCGAAGCGGTAGCACAGATACGCAGTATTTT. Amino acid sequence: CASSTRSGSTDTQYF.